The 23 T cell receptor beta chains reported below all come from one sample, sequenced in a study of blood T cells in healthy people across ages (dated by TCRdb to the mid-2010s). The library came from 5' RACE. A second PCR of about 7 to 12 cycles was performed with a sample-barcoded 5' primer and a J-beta primer mix. The raw public data were reprocessed by TCRdb itself: fastp quality trimming at Q25, MiXCR clonotype calling, in-frame beta chains only. Entries are consolidated by CDR3 protein sequence, retaining the most common genes and DNA. Recorded for this sample are roughly 1.9 million distinct CDR3 sequences; 39% of them occurred a single time. The ten top clones hold 23% of the sample. The sample comprised blood. The receptor set was obtained from a human donor in good health.

The rearrangement links TRBV27 to TRBJ1-2, with TRBD1 matching 9 bases. This CDR3 comprises 13 residues. With V trimmed by 2 bases and J by 8 bases, 3 bases remained unmatched. CDR1 MNHEY and CDR2 SMNVEV come from the germline V gene (reference sequence). CDR3 in DNA: TGTGCCAGCAGTTTAGACAGGGGGATAGGCTACACCTTC. This codes for CASSLDRGIGYTF.

This rearrangement joins TRBV7-2 to TRBJ2-7, with TRBD2 matching over 13 bases. The trim removed 4 bases at V and 3 bases at J, leaving 6 bases unmatched. Germline CDR1 is SGHTA and CDR2 is FQGNSA. This CDR3 has 16 amino acids. The CDR3 DNA follows: TGTGCCAGCAGCTGCCGGACTAGCGGGGGAAGCTACGAGCAGTACTTC. Residues: CASSCRTSGGSYEQYF.

This clonotype was seen more than once but under ten times. The V and J genes are TRBV24-1 and TRBJ1-2, with 9 bases lining up with TRBD1. The ends lost 4 bases at V and 11 bases at J; junction bases unmatched: 10. Germline V gene lookup returns CDR1 KGHDR and CDR2 SFDVKD. The CDR3 consists of 14 residues. The CDR3 loop is CATSEAGTGTIYTF. The CDR3 nucleotides are TGTGCCACCAGTGAGGCCGGGACAGGGACGATTTACACCTTC.

The chain uses TRBV6-2 or TRBV6-3 and TRBJ2-7, with 12 bases lining up with TRBD2. The J segment lost 0 bases and the V segment lost 0 bases, leaving 9 bases of the junction unmatched. The V gene's germline CDR1 is MNHEY and CDR2 SVGEGT. CDR3 length equals 19 residues. In nucleotides, the CDR3 is TGTGCCAGCAGTTACTCACACGGACTAGCGGGACGGAGCTCCTACGAGCAGTACTTC. Residues: CASSYSHGLAGRSSYEQYF.

The rearrangement uses TRBV10-3 and TRBJ2-3, with 7 bases matching TRBD1. Trimming cost V 8 bases and J 2 bases; bases outside gene matches: 7. Per the germline V gene, CDR1 is ENHRY and CDR2 is SYGVKD. This CDR3 has 14 residues. CDR3 sequence reads: CAIDKQGSTDTQYF. The CDR3 DNA reads as TGTGCCATCGATAAACAGGGGTCCACAGATACGCAGTATTTT.

This clonotype was observed a handful of times. The chain couples TRBV12-3 or TRBV12-4 to TRBJ2-5; D is unresolved. Trimming pared 3 bases from V and 0 bases from J, leaving 5 bases between. This CDR3 has 13 residues. DNA of the CDR3: TGTGCCAGCAGTTTTACAGACCAAGAGACCCAGTACTTC. It encodes CASSFTDQETQYF.

This clonotype was picked up a small number of times. V and J are TRBV25-1 and TRBJ2-7; possible D gene TRBD2, 7 bases. The V end lost 1 base, the J end lost 0 bases, and 10 bases lay between the germline ends. The V gene's germline CDR1 is MGHDK and CDR2 SYGVNS. The CDR3 consists of 15 residues. CDR3 bases: TGTGCCAGCAGTGAATGGGGGGGCGACTCCTACGAGCAGTACTTC. The encoded protein is CASSEWGGDSYEQYF.

This chain joins TRBV2 and TRBJ2-3, with 9 bases aligning to TRBD1. This CDR3 comprises 15 residues. Germline V gene sequence: CDR1 SNHLY, CDR2 FYNNEI. With V trimmed by 3 bases and J by 3 bases, 4 bases remained unmatched. The DNA of the CDR3 is TGTGCCAGCAGTGAGGACAGGGGAATAACAGATACGCAGTATTTT. Residues: CASSEDRGITDTQYF.

The chain employs TRBV6-2 or TRBV6-3 and TRBJ1-5, with no clear D. Trimming left V 0 bases short and J 0 bases short, with 21 bases between. The CDR3 length is 20 residues. Germline CDR1 MNHEY, CDR2 SVGEGT. In nucleotides, the CDR3 is TGTGCCAGCAGTTACTCGACGGCCATATTCTCCATAAATAGCAATCAGCCCCAGCATTTT. It translates to CASSYSTAIFSINSNQPQHF.

The sample holds many counts of this clonotype. V and J are TRBV7-2 and TRBJ2-7; TRBD2 is a possible D gene (6 bases). V lost 1 base and J 2 bases, leaving 9 bases between the germline ends. The CDR3 length is 14 residues. Per germline, CDR1 SGHTA and CDR2 FQGNSA. CDR3 coding DNA: TGTGCCAGCAGCTTAGTTACGGGAGCCTACGAGCAGTACTTC. Amino acid sequence: CASSLVTGAYEQYF.

This clonotype was observed a handful of times. V is TRBV28 and J is TRBJ1-2; D gene ambiguous. The CDR3 runs 15 residues. The V gene's germline CDR1 is MDHEN and CDR2 SYDVKM. Deletions cut 4 bases from V and 7 bases from J, with 19 bases between. The CDR3 coding sequence is TGTGCCAGCAGTTCCCCCGGAGCCAGGCCGACTGGCTACACCTTC. Protein: CASSSPGARPTGYTF.

The chain links TRBV4-2 to TRBJ1-2, with TRBD1 as a possible D gene (6 bases). CDR1 is LGHNA, CDR2 YNFKEQ, per germline. Trimming pared 0 bases from V and 6 bases from J, leaving 14 bases between. The CDR3 contains 15 residues. The CDR3 sequence: CASSQEAQGINGYTF. The CDR3 DNA reads as TGTGCCAGCAGCCAAGAGGCACAGGGCATAAATGGCTACACCTTC.

The table lists this clonotype with a few counts. The chain recombines TRBV12-3 or TRBV12-4 with TRBJ1-4; 9 bases align to TRBD1. This CDR3 region has 14 residues. The J segment lost 8 bases and the V segment lost 6 bases, leaving 7 bases of the junction unmatched. CDR3 region: CASSLTGGREKLFF. Here the CDR3 DNA reads TGTGCCAGCAGCTTGACAGGGGGAAGGGAAAAACTGTTTTTT.

The table lists this clonotype with a few counts. This sequence joins TRBV10-3 and TRBJ2-7; no clear D. Between the trimmed V and J ends, which lost 8 bases and 0 bases, there was a span of 11 bases. Germline lookup yields CDR1 ENHRY and CDR2 SYGVKD. There are 13 residues in the CDR3. The CDR3 protein is CAIVPDHSYEQYF. The CDR3 DNA sequence: TGTGCCATCGTGCCGGACCACTCCTACGAGCAGTACTTC.

The genes are TRBV5-1 and TRBJ2-4; 9 bases are a match to TRBD1. The J call may be faulty, since TRBJ2-5 better matches the DNA end. Germline CDR1 is SGHRS and CDR2 is YFSETQ. The CDR3 contains 17 residues. CDR3 in amino acids: CASSGTGIGVRQETQYF. CDR3 DNA sequence: TGCGCCAGCAGCGGGACAGGGATCGGTGTGAGGCAAGAGACCCAGTACTTC.

This clonotype has at least ten counts. V is TRBV7-6 and J is TRBJ2-7; TRBD1 matches at 8 bases. This CDR3 contains 14 residues. Germline V gene data show CDR1 as SGHVS and CDR2 as FNYEAQ. The junction had 9 bases not matched to a gene; V was cut back by 5 bases and J by 6 bases. Written as DNA, the CDR3 is TGTGCCAGCAGCATCCAGACAGGGGCGGTCGAGCAGTACTTC. Translated, it gives CASSIQTGAVEQYF.

The chain combines TRBV3-1 with TRBJ1-2; D may be TRBD1 (5 bases). CDR1 LGHDT and CDR2 YNNKEL come from the germline V gene (reference sequence). The V end was cut by 0 bases, the J end by 7 bases, with 12 bases between. The CDR3 loop spans 14 amino acids. The CDR3 coding sequence is TGTGCCAGCAGCCAAGATGGGCGGGGACGTGGCTACACCTTC. It codes for CASSQDGRGRGYTF.

Points on this clonotype: This sequence may be a read error, since a much larger clone differs from it by one base. The chain is built from TRBV20-1 and TRBJ2-5; possible D gene TRBD2, 5 bases. Germline lookup yields CDR1 DFQATT and CDR2 SNEGSKA (reference sequence). The CDR3 is 13 amino acids. Trimming took off 3 bases at V and 1 base at J, with 9 bases between the two ends. CDR3 region: CSASGLPQETQYF. The DNA for the CDR3 is TGCAGTGCTAGTGGACTCCCCCAAGAGACCCAGTACTTC.

This clonotype has only a few counts. The genes are TRBV7-9 and TRBJ1-2; tentatively, D is TRBD1 (6 bases). The CDR3 totals 15 residues. CDR1 and CDR2 (germline): SEHNR, FQNEAQ (reference sequence). The V end lost 3 bases, the J end lost 3 bases, and 14 bases lay between the germline ends. CDR3 nucleotide sequence: TGTGCCAGCAGCTTTAGTCCGGACAGAGACTATGGCTACACCTTC. This sequence encodes CASSFSPDRDYGYTF.

This rearrangement joins TRBV12-3 or TRBV12-4 to TRBJ1-2; D is perhaps TRBD1 (6 bases). The length of the CDR3 is 13 residues. V gave up 6 bases and J gave up 7 bases, with 15 bases separating them. The CDR3 is CASSRTEDCGYTF. Here the CDR3 DNA reads TGTGCCAGCAGCCGGACAGAGGACTGTGGCTACACCTTC.

This clonotype occurred a few times. The chain links TRBV7-6 to TRBJ2-6, with a tentative D call TRBD2 (5 bases). Germline values: CDR1 SGHVS, CDR2 FNYEAQ. The CDR3 covers 18 residues. V was shortened by 5 bases and J by 0 bases, with 17 bases between the two germline ends. DNA for the CDR3: TGTGCCAGCAGCCAAGGCGGGCGTTTGCTCTCTGGGGCCAACGTCCTGACTTTC. It yields the protein CASSQGGRLLSGANVLTF.

This clonotype was seen more than once but under ten times. The V call is TRBV7-2, the J call TRBJ1-1, with no clear D. V shed 1 base and J shed 0 bases, with 6 bases lying between them. This CDR3 has 14 residues. CDR1 SGHTA and CDR2 FQGNSA come from the germline V gene. The CDR3 here is CASSLVSLNTEAFF. Written as DNA, the CDR3 is TGTGCCAGCAGCTTAGTCTCCCTGAACACTGAAGCTTTCTTT.

This chain uses TRBV10-3 with TRBJ2-1, with TRBD1 matching 8 bases. This CDR3 is built from 17 residues. Looked up from germline, CDR1 is ENHRY and CDR2 is SYGVKD. V dropped 0 bases and J dropped 5; count of bases not matched to a gene: 9. CDR3 DNA sequence: TGTGCCATCAGTGAGTCGTCGGACAGGGCGGTTAACAATGAGCAGTTCTTC. Translation: CAISESSDRAVNNEQFF.